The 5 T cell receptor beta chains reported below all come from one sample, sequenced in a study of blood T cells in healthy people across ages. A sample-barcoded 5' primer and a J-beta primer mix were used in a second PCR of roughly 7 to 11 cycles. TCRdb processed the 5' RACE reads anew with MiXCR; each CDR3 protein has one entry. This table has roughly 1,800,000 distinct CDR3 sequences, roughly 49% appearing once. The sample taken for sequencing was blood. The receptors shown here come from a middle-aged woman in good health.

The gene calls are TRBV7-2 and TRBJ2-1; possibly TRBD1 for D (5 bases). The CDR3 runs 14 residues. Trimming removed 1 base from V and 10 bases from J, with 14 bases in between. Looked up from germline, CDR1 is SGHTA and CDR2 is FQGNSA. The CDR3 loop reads CASSLEAGPYEQFF. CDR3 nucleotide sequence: TGTGCCAGCAGCTTAGAGGCAGGGCCCTACGAGCAGTTCTTC.

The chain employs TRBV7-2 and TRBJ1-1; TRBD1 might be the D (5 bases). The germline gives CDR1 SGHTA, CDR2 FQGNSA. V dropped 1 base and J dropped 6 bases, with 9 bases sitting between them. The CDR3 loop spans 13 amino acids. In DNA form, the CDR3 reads TGTGCCAGCAGCTTAGTAGGGACTCCTGAAGCTTTCTTT. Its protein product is CASSLVGTPEAFF.

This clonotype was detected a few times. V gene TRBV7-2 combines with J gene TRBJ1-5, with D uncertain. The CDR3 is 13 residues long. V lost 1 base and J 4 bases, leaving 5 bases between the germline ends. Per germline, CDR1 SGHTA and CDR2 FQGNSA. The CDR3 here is CASSLDTNQPQHF. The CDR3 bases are TGTGCCAGCAGCTTAGACACGAATCAGCCCCAGCATTTT.

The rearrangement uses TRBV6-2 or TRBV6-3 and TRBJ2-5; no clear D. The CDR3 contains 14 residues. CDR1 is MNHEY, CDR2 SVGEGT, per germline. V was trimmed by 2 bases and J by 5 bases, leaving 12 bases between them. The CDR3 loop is CASSYVLVPETQYF. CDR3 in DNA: TGTGCCAGCAGTTACGTGTTAGTTCCGGAGACCCAGTACTTC.

CDR3 coding DNA: TGTGCCAGCAGTGAGGCAGGGACCCGGGCGACTGAGCAGTTCTTC. Protein: CASSEAGTRATEQFF. This chain links TRBV6-1 with TRBJ2-1, with D perhaps TRBD1 or TRBD2 (5 bases each). In germline, CDR1 is MNHNS, CDR2 SASEGT. The CDR3 runs 15 residues. Trimming shortened V by 3 bases and J by 9 bases, and 18 bases separated the two germline ends.